One T cell receptor (beta chain) is described in this entry. Antigen: not known. The data originate from a study of memory CD4+ T cells and cytomegalovirus serostatus. General study points: The CMV-associated TCR signature appears largely within the CD4+ memory repertoire.

Germline V gene lookup returns CDR1 SGHTS and CDR2 YDEGEE. The CDR3 is 17 residues long. V lost 3 bases, J lost 0 bases, and 11 bases stayed unmatched. The sort gate was single viable CD3+CD4+CD8-CD45RO+ cells for memory CD4+ T cells. Profiled with immunoSEQ multiplex PCR; TCRdb holds only in-frame clones, not every one. The table has 35,000 to 45,000 clones, 60% to 85% seen once. This chain connects TRBV5-8 to TRBJ1-2; TRBD1 matches at 7 bases. The clonotype originates from an adult in good health and CMV-seronegative. Sample: memory CD4+ T cells from blood. The CDR3 nucleotides read TGTGCCAGCAGCTGGCAGGACAGGCGATCAGCTAACTATGGCTACACCTTC. Residues: CASSWQDRRSANYGYTF.